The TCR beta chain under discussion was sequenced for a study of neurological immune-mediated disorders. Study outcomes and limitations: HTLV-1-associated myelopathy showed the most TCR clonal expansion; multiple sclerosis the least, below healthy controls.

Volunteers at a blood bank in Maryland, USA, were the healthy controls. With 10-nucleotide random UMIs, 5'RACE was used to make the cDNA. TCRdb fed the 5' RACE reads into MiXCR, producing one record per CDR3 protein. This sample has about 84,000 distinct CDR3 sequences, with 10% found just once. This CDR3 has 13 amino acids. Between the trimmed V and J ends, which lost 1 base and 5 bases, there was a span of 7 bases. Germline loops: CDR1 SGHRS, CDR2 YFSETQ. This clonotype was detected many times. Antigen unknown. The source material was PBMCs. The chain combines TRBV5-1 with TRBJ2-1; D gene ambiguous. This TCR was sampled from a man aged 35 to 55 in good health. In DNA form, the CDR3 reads TGCGCCAGCAGCTTGATCCTAGACAATGAGCAGTTCTTC. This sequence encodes CASSLILDNEQFF.